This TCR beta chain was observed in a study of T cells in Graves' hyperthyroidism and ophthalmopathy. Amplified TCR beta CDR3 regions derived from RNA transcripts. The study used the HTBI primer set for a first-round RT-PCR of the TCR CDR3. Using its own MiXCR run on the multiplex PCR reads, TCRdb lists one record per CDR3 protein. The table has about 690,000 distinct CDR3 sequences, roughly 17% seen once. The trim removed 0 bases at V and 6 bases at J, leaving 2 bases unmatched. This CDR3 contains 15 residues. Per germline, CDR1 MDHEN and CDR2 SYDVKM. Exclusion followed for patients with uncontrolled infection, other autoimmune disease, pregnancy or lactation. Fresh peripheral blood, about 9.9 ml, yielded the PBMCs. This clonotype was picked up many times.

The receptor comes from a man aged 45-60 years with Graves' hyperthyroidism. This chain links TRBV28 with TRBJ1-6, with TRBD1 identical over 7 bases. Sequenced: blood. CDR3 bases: TGTGCCAGCAGTTTATGGGACAGGACTAATTCACCCCTCCACTTT. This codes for CASSLWDRTNSPLHF.